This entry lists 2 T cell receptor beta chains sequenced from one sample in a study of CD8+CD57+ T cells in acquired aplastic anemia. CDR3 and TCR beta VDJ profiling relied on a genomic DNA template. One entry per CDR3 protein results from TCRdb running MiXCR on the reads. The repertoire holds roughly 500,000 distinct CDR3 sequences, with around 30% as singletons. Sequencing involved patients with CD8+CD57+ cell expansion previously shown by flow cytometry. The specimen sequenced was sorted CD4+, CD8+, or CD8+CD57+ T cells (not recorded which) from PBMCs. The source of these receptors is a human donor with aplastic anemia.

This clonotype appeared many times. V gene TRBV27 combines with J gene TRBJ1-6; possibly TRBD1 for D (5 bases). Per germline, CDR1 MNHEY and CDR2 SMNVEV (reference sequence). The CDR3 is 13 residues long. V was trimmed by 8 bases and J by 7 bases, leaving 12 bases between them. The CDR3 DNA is TGTGCCAGCCGGCAGGGCGGCAATTCACCCCTCCACTTT. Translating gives CASRQGGNSPLHF.

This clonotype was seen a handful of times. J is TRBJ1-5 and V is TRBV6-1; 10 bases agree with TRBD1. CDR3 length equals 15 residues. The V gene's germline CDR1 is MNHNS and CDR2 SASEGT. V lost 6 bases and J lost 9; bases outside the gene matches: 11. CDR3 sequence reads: CASSQTGGFGRPQHF. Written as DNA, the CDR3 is TGTGCCAGCAGCCAGACAGGGGGCTTTGGTCGGCCCCAGCATTTT.